What follows are 9 T cell receptor beta chains derived from one specimen sequenced in a study of tumor-infiltrating lymphocytes in primary liver carcinoma. Both blood RNA, taken from unsorted whole blood, and germline DNA were extracted. Starting material of 500 to 600 ng total RNA yielded TCR beta cDNA via a constant-region primer. Libraries covering TCR beta were generated through three nested multiplex PCR rounds (using a slightly modified ARM-PCR). The opening two PCR rounds, around 9 cycles each, paired TRBV1-TRBV30 forward primers with a C-beta reverse primer. Each CDR3 protein is one row after TCRdb ran MiXCR on the multiplex PCR reads. Counted here are around 330,000 distinct CDR3 sequences, less than 75% occurring once; the ten biggest clones make up roughly 8.9%. The sample was peripheral blood. Receptors were obtained from a man aged 40-49 years with primary liver carcinoma and hepatitis B virus infection.

The gene calls are TRBV11-2 and TRBJ2-7, with D uncertain. Germline loops: CDR1 SGHAT, CDR2 FQNNGV. CDR3 length: 14 residues. Trimming shortened V by 10 bases and J by 6 bases, and 22 bases separated the two germline ends. In DNA form, the CDR3 reads TGTGCCAATAGCCCCGGGCCCATTACGCCCGAGCAGTACTTC. As protein: CANSPGPITPEQYF.

At least ten counts were recorded for this clonotype. The J gene is TRBJ1-5, the V gene TRBV10-2, with D possibly matching TRBD1 (6 bases). CDR1 and CDR2 (germline): WSHSY, SAAADI. The V end lost 3 bases, the J end lost 2 bases, and 14 bases lay between the germline ends. CDR3 length: 16 residues. The CDR3 region is CASSDMGAAGNQPQHF. As DNA, the CDR3 is TGCGCCAGCAGTGATATGGGGGCGGCTGGCAATCAGCCCCAGCATTTT.

The chain joins TRBV7-9 to TRBJ2-3; D perhaps matches TRBD2 (6 bases). The CDR3 totals 15 residues. Trimming shortened V by 9 bases and J by 2 bases, and 18 bases separated the two germline ends. Per germline, CDR1 SEHNR and CDR2 FQNEAQ (reference sequence). CDR3 DNA: TGTGCCAGTGAACCCGGGACTCGGGACACAGATACGCAGTATTTT. It codes for CASEPGTRDTDTQYF.

V usage is TRBV11-3 and J usage is TRBJ2-1; 9 bases agree with TRBD2. CDR1 is SGHNT, CDR2 YENEEA, per germline. CDR3 length: 14 residues. Trimming cost V 1 base and J 10 bases; bases outside gene matches: 5. In DNA form, the CDR3 reads TGTGCCAGCAGCTTAGGAGCGGGGGGCAAGGAGCAGTTCTTC. As protein: CASSLGAGGKEQFF.

Details on this clonotype: This clone may be a read error of a much larger clone one base away. The V gene is TRBV4-2, the J gene TRBJ2-5; D perhaps matches TRBD2 (5 bases). The CDR3 is 17 residues long. From germline, CDR1 is LGHNA and CDR2 YNFKEQ. Trimming took 2 bases from V and 1 from J, leaving 17 bases between them. CDR3 in DNA: TGTGCCAGCAGCCAATATGGGAGACTCCTCATCCAAGAGACCCAGTACTTC. Translating gives CASSQYGRLLIQETQYF.

Concerning this clonotype: This may arise from a read error, as a much more abundant clone is one base away. J is TRBJ2-5 and V is TRBV7-8; weak D call: TRBD2 (5 bases). Germline assignment: CDR1 SGHVS and CDR2 FQNEAQ. CDR3 length equals 13 residues. CDR3 sequence (DNA): TGTGCCAGCAGCCTAGCCTGGCAAGGGACCCAGTACTTC. This translates into CASSLAWQGTQYF.

There are many counts of this clonotype. This CDR3 is CSAGTGLPGELFF. CDR3 coding DNA: TGCAGCGCCGGGACAGGGTTACCCGGGGAGCTGTTTTTT. The V and J genes are TRBV29-1 and TRBJ2-2, with 9 bases aligning to TRBD1. Trimming cost V 7 bases and J 6 bases; bases outside gene matches: 6. CDR1 is SQVTM, CDR2 ANQGSEA, per germline. CDR3 size: 13 residues.

This clonotype was observed a few times. The chain links TRBV30 to TRBJ2-3, with D uncertain. The germline CDR1 and CDR2 sequences are GTSNPN and SVGIG (reference sequence). With 0 bases removed from V and 2 bases from J, the gap between germline ends came to 12 bases. The CDR3 loop spans 15 amino acids. The CDR3 DNA follows: TGTGCCTGGAGTGTATGGGCAGAGACCACAGATACGCAGTATTTT. Its translation: CAWSVWAETTDTQYF.

The chain carries TRBV4-1 and TRBJ2-1; weak D call: TRBD2 (5 bases). The CDR3 is made up of 13 amino acids. Germline assignment: CDR1 MGHRA and CDR2 YSYEKL. V gave up 4 bases and J gave up 5 bases, with 9 bases separating them. In DNA, the CDR3 is TGCGCCAGCAGCCCAGTGAGGGACAATGAGCAGTTCTTC. Protein sequence: CASSPVRDNEQFF.